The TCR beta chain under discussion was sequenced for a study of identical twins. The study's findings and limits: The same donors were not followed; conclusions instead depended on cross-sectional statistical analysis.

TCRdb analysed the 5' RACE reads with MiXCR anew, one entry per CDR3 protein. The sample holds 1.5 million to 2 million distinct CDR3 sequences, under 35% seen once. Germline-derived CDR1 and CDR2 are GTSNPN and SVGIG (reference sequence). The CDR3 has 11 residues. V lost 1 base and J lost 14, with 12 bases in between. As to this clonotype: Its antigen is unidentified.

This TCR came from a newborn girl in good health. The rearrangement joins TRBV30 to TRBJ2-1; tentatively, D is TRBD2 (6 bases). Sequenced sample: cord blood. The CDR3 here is CAWSGSASEFF. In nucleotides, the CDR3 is TGTGCCTGGAGTGGTTCGGCTAGCGAGTTCTTC.